This is a list of T cell receptor beta chains from one sample in a study of OX40 agonist ivuxolimab in advanced cancers. This table comes from immunoSEQ multiplex PCR, and its TCRdb copy is limited to in-frame clones, with some not included. The repertoire has some 70,000 clones, 86% of them found once; the top ten carry around 2.8%. Here the sequenced sample was CD4+ or CD8+ T cells sorted from blood, taken in a trial of the OX40 agonist ivuxolimab. The receptors stem from an adult with an advanced solid tumor such as melanoma, head and neck, liver or kidney cancer. Each CDR3 is given with its conserved first and last residue. Fields, in order: CDR3 protein, CDR3 DNA, V gene, D gene, clone size, J gene. The D gene is left open where the match is weak. Rows may omit the clone size; those that give it use once, few, many or a size class.

CASSPQGAGGQPQHF	TGTGCCAGCTCTCCCCAGGGGGCTGGAGGTCAGCCCCAGCATTTT	TRBV6-5	TRBD1	NA	TRBJ1-5
CATSRGQAISNQPQHF	TGTGCCACCAGCAGGGGACAGGCCATAAGCAATCAGCCCCAGCATTTT	TRBV15	TRBD1	NA	TRBJ1-5
CASSLRKSSYNSPLHF	TGTGCCAGCAGCTTGCGTAAAAGCTCCTATAATTCACCCCTCCACTTT	TRBV11-2	NA	once	TRBJ1-6
CASSYQGTDTQYF	TGCGCCAGCAGCTACCAGGGGACAGATACGCAGTATTTT	TRBV5-1	NA	NA	TRBJ2-3
CAIRASGRPVNEQFF	TGTGCCATCAGGGCTAGCGGACGACCTGTCAATGAGCAGTTCTTC	TRBV10-3	TRBD2	NA	TRBJ2-1
CASSLTPEYSNQPQHF	TGTGCCAGCAGTTTAACCCCAGAATATAGCAATCAGCCCCAGCATTTT	TRBV27	NA	NA	TRBJ1-5
CAISDLGTGETDTQYF	TGTGCCATCAGTGATCTGGGGACAGGGGAAACAGATACGCAGTATTTT	TRBV10-3	TRBD1	NA	TRBJ2-3
CATTARGSNQPQHF	TGTGCCACGACAGCTAGGGGCAGCAATCAGCCCCAGCATTTT	TRBV19	NA	NA	TRBJ1-5
CASSLSGGVDSPLHF	TGTGCCAGCAGTTTATCAGGCGGGGTTGATTCACCCCTCCACTTT	TRBV27	NA	NA	TRBJ1-6
CASGWGDTNTGELFF	TGTGCCAGCGGATGGGGGGACACTAACACCGGGGAGCTGTTTTTT	TRBV2	NA	NA	TRBJ2-2
CSVGGQGDPYGYTF	TGCAGCGTTGGAGGACAGGGGGACCCCTATGGCTACACCTTC	TRBV29-1	TRBD1	NA	TRBJ1-2
CASSLWGEETQYF	TGTGCCAGCAGCTTATGGGGGGAAGAGACCCAGTACTTC	TRBV7-9	NA	once	TRBJ2-5
CASSLFKLGVNQPQHF	TGCGCCAGCAGTTTGTTTAAGTTGGGGGTGAACCAGCCCCAGCATTTT	TRBV5-1	NA	NA	TRBJ1-5
CAINSGGVDTQYF	TGTGCCATCAATAGCGGGGGAGTCGATACGCAGTATTTT	TRBV10-3	TRBD2	NA	TRBJ2-3
CASSLDRGGNTNYGYTF	TGTGCCAGCAGCCTTGACAGGGGAGGGAATACTAACTATGGCTACACCTTC	TRBV5-4	TRBD1	NA	TRBJ1-2
CASRGALRYTEAFF	TGCGCCAGCAGGGGGGCATTGAGGTACACTGAAGCTTTCTTT	TRBV10-2	NA	NA	TRBJ1-1
CSVAPGQRGETQYF	TGCAGCGTTGCCCCGGGACAGAGGGGGGAGACCCAGTACTTC	TRBV29-1	TRBD1	NA	TRBJ2-5
CASSWDSPGRGYTF	TGTGCCAGCAGCTGGGACTCCCCGGGACGTGGCTACACCTTC	TRBV2	NA	NA	TRBJ1-2
CASSLTGGASYGYTF	TGTGCCAGCAGCTTAACGGGTGGAGCCTCCTATGGCTACACCTTC	TRBV7-2	NA	few	TRBJ1-2
CASSFSLTSGPDTQYF	TGTGCCAGCAGTTTCAGTTTGACTAGCGGGCCAGATACGCAGTATTTT	TRBV28	TRBD2	NA	TRBJ2-3
CASRFFGGYVQDQPQHF	TGTGCCAGCAGATTTTTTGGGGGATACGTACAGGATCAGCCCCAGCATTTT	TRBV28	NA	once	TRBJ1-5
CASSPKDRAGLEQYF	TGTGCCAGCTCACCCAAGGACAGGGCCGGGCTCGAGCAGTACTTC	TRBV18	TRBD1	NA	TRBJ2-7
CASSLHSGAAYEQYF	TGTGCCAGCAGCCTCCACTCAGGGGCGGCCTACGAGCAGTACTTC	TRBV11-3	NA	NA	TRBJ2-7
CASSIEEGWALHF	TGTGCCAGTAGTATAGAGGAGGGATGGGCCCTCCACTTT	TRBV19	NA	NA	TRBJ1-6
CASSKDRGDQPQHF	TGTGCCAGCAGCAAAGACAGGGGGGACCAGCCCCAGCATTTT	TRBV6-5	TRBD1	NA	TRBJ1-5
CASSIARPTGTDRVETQYF	TGTGCCAGCAGCATAGCTCGGCCTACCGGGACAGACCGGGTAGAGACCCAGTACTTC	TRBV7-3	TRBD1	once	TRBJ2-5
CATQNTGELFF	TGTGCCACCCAAAACACCGGGGAGCTGTTTTTT	TRBV15	NA	once	TRBJ2-2
CASSLGPRGQGTYEQYF	TGCGCCAGCAGCTTGGGACCTCGGGGGCAGGGAACCTACGAGCAGTACTTC	TRBV5-1	NA	few	TRBJ2-7
CASSFALAGGPYDEQYF	TGTGCCAGCAGTTTTGCCCTAGCGGGGGGCCCGTATGACGAGCAGTACTTC	TRBV27	TRBD2	NA	TRBJ2-7
CASSPRVAGGSDTQYF	TGCGCCAGCAGCCCCCGGGTAGCGGGGGGTTCAGATACGCAGTATTTT	TRBV4-1	TRBD2	NA	TRBJ2-3
CASSFGILTDTQYF	TGTGCCAGCAGCTTTGGGATACTCACAGATACGCAGTATTTT	TRBV11-3	NA	NA	TRBJ2-3
CASSRETGLNTEAFF	TGTGCCAGCAGTAGAGAGACAGGGTTGAACACTGAAGCTTTCTTT	TRBV6-5	TRBD1	NA	TRBJ1-1
CASSEDPMSWGIYGYTF	TGTGCCAGCAGTGAAGATCCCATGTCTTGGGGGATTTATGGCTACACCTTC	TRBV6-1	NA	NA	TRBJ1-2
CASSSMGQGSEKLFF	TGTGCCAGCAGCTCCATGGGGCAGGGAAGTGAAAAACTGTTTTTT	TRBV7-2	NA	NA	TRBJ1-4
CASRRTSGTDTQYF	TGTGCCAGCAGAAGGACTAGCGGCACAGATACGCAGTATTTT	TRBV4-2	TRBD2	NA	TRBJ2-3
CASSLNSGLGGSYEQYF	TGTGCCAGCAGTTTAAACTCCGGATTGGGGGGGTCCTACGAGCAGTACTTC	TRBV27	TRBD2	NA	TRBJ2-7
CASSSRQGAGTEAFF	TGTGCCAGCAGCTCCCGACAGGGGGCTGGGACTGAAGCTTTCTTT	TRBV5-6	TRBD1	NA	TRBJ1-1
CASSVGGGANVLTF	TGTGCCAGCAGCGTAGGGGGTGGGGCCAACGTCCTGACTTTC	TRBV9	NA	once	TRBJ2-6
CAWTRTGWNPNYGYTF	TGTGCCTGGACGAGGACAGGGTGGAACCCTAACTATGGCTACACCTTC	TRBV30	TRBD1	NA	TRBJ1-2
CASQFAGSSFNEQFF	TGTGCCAGTCAATTCGCGGGGAGCTCCTTTAATGAGCAGTTCTTC	TRBV5-4	NA	NA	TRBJ2-1